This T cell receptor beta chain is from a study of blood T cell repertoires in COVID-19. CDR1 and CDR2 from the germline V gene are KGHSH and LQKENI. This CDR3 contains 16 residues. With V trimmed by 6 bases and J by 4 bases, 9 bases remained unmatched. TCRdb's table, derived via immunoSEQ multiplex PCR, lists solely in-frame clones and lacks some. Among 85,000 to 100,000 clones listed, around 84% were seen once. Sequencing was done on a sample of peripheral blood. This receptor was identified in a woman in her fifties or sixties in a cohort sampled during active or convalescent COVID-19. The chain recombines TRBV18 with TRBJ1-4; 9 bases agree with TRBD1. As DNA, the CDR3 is TGTGCCAGCTCCCCGACTCCGGGACAGGGTAATGAAAAACTGTTTTTT. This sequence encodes CASSPTPGQGNEKLFF. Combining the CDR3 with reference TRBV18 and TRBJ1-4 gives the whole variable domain NAGVMQNPRHLVRRRGQEARLRCSPMKGHSHVYWYRQLPEEGLKFMVYLQKENIIDESGMPKERFSAEFPKEGPSILRIQQVVRGDSAAYFCASSPTPGQGNEKLFFGSGTQLSVL.